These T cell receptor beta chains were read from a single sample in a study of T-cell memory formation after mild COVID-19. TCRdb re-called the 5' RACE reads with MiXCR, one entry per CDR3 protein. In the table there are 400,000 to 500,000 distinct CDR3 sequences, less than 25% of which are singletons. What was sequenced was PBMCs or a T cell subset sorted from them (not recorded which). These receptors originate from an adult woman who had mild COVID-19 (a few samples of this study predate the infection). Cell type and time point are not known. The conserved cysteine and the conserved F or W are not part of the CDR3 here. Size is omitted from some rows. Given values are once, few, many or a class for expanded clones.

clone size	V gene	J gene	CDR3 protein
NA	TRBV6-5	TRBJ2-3	ASRIYWDRTDTQY
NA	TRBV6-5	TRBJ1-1	ASSRRLNRGNSEAF
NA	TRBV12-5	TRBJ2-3	ASGLELAGDQY
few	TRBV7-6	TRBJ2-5	ASSLMKETQY
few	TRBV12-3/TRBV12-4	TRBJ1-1	ASSLGGADTEAF
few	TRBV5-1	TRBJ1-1	ASSLRGLEAF
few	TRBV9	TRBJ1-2	ASSPTGHLDGYT
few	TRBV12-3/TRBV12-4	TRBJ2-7	ASSSRTFYEQY
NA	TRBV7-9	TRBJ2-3	ASSLAGTVSDTQY
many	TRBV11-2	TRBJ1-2	ASSYNGFRYGYT
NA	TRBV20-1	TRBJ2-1	SAGIQGRSNEQF
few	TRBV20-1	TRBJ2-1	SADSSGGEI
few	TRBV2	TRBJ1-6	ASSEGSEPYNSPLH
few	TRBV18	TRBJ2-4	ASSPQGQLSMAKNIQY
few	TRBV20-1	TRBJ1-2	SAYAPGLGYT
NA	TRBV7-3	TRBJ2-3	ASSSGLARTDTQY
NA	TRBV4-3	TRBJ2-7	ASSQTTGLLGSEQY
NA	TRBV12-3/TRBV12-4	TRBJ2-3	ASGLGGIVGGFADTQY
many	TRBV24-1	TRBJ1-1	ATSDSRQGIMNTEAF
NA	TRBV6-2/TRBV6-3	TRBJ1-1	ASSYRTGRTEAF
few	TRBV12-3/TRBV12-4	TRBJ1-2	ASSARSRVYT
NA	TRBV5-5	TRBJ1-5	ASSSLPGDSNQPQH
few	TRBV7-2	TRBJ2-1	ASSSFNEQF
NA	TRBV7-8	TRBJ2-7	ASSHRIGGHEQY
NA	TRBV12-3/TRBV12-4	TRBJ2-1	ASSLLRALYNEQF
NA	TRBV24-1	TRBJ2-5	ATSDPRQAPGETQY
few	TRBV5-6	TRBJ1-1	ASSRPMGRTEAF